Reported below is one T cell receptor beta chain. This record belongs to a study of blood T cell repertoires in COVID-19. Authors' processing steps: Amplification with reference gene primers provided the estimates of nucleated cell counts. Clones were sequenced by immunoSEQ multiplex PCR, and TCRdb holds only the in-frame ones, with some missing. V, J and clone size are taken as reported in that table, and D and trimming were inferred from the DNA itself. The table shows some 260,000 clones, with roughly 89% occurring only once. This CDR3 region has 16 residues. From germline, CDR1 is MGHRA and CDR2 YSYEKL. Losses at the gene ends were 0 bases for V and 3 bases for J; bases not matched to a gene: 4.

This sequence originates from a middle-aged man who had recovered from COVID-19. The V call is TRBV4-1, the J call TRBJ2-1; 8 bases align to TRBD2. What was sequenced was PBMCs or T cells enriched from blood (not recorded which). The CDR3 loop reads CASSQDRGGFYNEQFF. As DNA, the CDR3 is TGCGCCAGCAGCCAAGATCGGGGGGGGTTCTACAATGAGCAGTTCTTC.